This is a list of T cell receptor beta chains from one sample in a study of blood T cell repertoires in COVID-19. Assay used: immunoSEQ multiplex PCR; TCRdb lists only in-frame clones, some missing. The sample gives about 320,000 clones, 80% to 90% of which show up once; 5% to 6% is in the top ten. Specimen: PBMCs or T cells enriched from blood (not recorded which). The receptors originated from a man younger than 45 who had recovered from COVID-19. CDR3s include the opening cysteine and the closing phenylalanine or tryptophan. Fields, in order: D gene, J gene, CDR3 length, V gene, clone size, CDR3 DNA, CDR3 protein. The D gene is left open where the match is weak. The size field is filled for only some rows; it gives once, few, many or a size class.

D gene: .; J gene: TRBJ2-2; CDR3 length: 16; V gene: TRBV4-1; clone size: .; CDR3 DNA: TGCGCCAGCAGCCAAGGGTTACGGGAGAACACCGGGGAGCTGTTTTTT; CDR3 protein: CASSQGLRENTGELFF
D gene: .; J gene: TRBJ1-1; CDR3 length: 14; V gene: TRBV3-1/TRBV3-2; clone size: .; CDR3 DNA: TGTGCCAGCAGCCAACCAGGGGCGGTCACTGAAGCTTTCTTT; CDR3 protein: CASSQPGAVTEAFF
D gene: .; J gene: TRBJ1-2; CDR3 length: 12; V gene: TRBV2; clone size: .; CDR3 DNA: TGTGCCATGCTACAGGGTAACTATGGCTACACCTTC; CDR3 protein: CAMLQGNYGYTF
D gene: .; J gene: TRBJ1-3; CDR3 length: 14; V gene: TRBV6-5; clone size: .; CDR3 DNA: TGTGCCAGCAGACTTATGGTAGCTGGAAACACCATATATTTT; CDR3 protein: CASRLMVAGNTIYF
D gene: .; J gene: TRBJ2-7; CDR3 length: 17; V gene: TRBV11-3; clone size: .; CDR3 DNA: TGTGCCAGCAGCTTAAAGGCAGGGGCAGCCCCCACCTACGAGCAGTACTTC; CDR3 protein: CASSLKAGAAPTYEQYF
D gene: .; J gene: TRBJ2-2; CDR3 length: 13; V gene: TRBV19; clone size: few; CDR3 DNA: TGTGCTAACGTGGCAGGGAACACCGGGGAGCTGTTTTTT; CDR3 protein: CANVAGNTGELFF
D gene: .; J gene: TRBJ2-7; CDR3 length: 14; V gene: TRBV7-9; clone size: once; CDR3 DNA: TGTGCCAGCAGCTTTACACAGGGCCCCTACGAGCAGTACTTC; CDR3 protein: CASSFTQGPYEQYF
D gene: .; J gene: TRBJ2-5; CDR3 length: 13; V gene: TRBV7-3; clone size: few; CDR3 DNA: TGTGCCAGCAGCCCAGATGCGGGTGAGACCCAGTACTTC; CDR3 protein: CASSPDAGETQYF
D gene: .; J gene: TRBJ2-2; CDR3 length: 16; V gene: TRBV28; clone size: .; CDR3 DNA: TGTGCCAGCACCGCCCTTGGGGGGGCCGACACCGGGGAGCTGTTTTTT; CDR3 protein: CASTALGGADTGELFF
D gene: TRBD1; J gene: TRBJ1-4; CDR3 length: 14; V gene: TRBV2; clone size: .; CDR3 DNA: TGTGCCAGCAGGTCCGGGACAGGGGTTGAAAAACTGTTTTTT; CDR3 protein: CASRSGTGVEKLFF
D gene: .; J gene: TRBJ2-2; CDR3 length: 17; V gene: TRBV11-2; clone size: .; CDR3 DNA: TGTGCCAGCAGGGGTTTGGGGCGCAGAAGAGGAACCGGGGAGCTGTTTTTT; CDR3 protein: CASRGLGRRRGTGELFF
D gene: .; J gene: TRBJ1-2; CDR3 length: 14; V gene: TRBV18; clone size: .; CDR3 DNA: TGTGCCAGCTCACCAGAGAGGGAGTACTATGGCTACACCTTC; CDR3 protein: CASSPEREYYGYTF
D gene: TRBD1; J gene: TRBJ1-2; CDR3 length: 15; V gene: TRBV3-1/TRBV3-2; clone size: .; CDR3 DNA: TGTGCCAGCAGCCTCCTAGGACAGGGGATTGATGGCTACACCTTC; CDR3 protein: CASSLLGQGIDGYTF